A selection of T cell receptor beta chains follows, all from one sample in a study of shared clonotypes between healthy human individuals. TCRdb keeps only in-frame clones here, not all; method: immunoSEQ multiplex PCR. The repertoire includes approximately 2.5 million clones, approximately 92% of them detected once, and roughly 0.14% sits in the top ten. Sequenced input: naive CD4+ T cells sorted from blood. These receptors came from a man between 18 and 29 years old in good health. Both conserved end residues are part of each CDR3. The D gene is left open where the match is weak.

V: TRBV18
J: TRBJ2-1
length: 15
D: NA
CDR3: CASSPNTGINNEQFF

V: TRBV6-5
J: TRBJ1-5
length: 14
D: NA
CDR3: CASSYGSGSQPQHF

V: TRBV6-5
J: TRBJ1-1
length: 15
D: NA
CDR3: CASSYVGLGNTEAFF

V: TRBV6-6
J: TRBJ1-1
length: 14
D: NA
CDR3: CASRPTVLGTEAFF

V: TRBV4-1
J: TRBJ2-7
length: 19
D: TRBD2
CDR3: CASSQWSPIGEREPPEQYF

V: TRBV6-5
J: TRBJ1-4
length: 16
D: NA
CDR3: CASSYDSKGYGEKLFF

V: TRBV30
J: TRBJ2-7
length: 14
D: NA
CDR3: CAWSVDSSSYEQYF

V: TRBV7-2
J: TRBJ2-3
length: 14
D: NA
CDR3: CASSLSGGTDTQYF

V: TRBV7-2
J: TRBJ1-5
length: 14
D: NA
CDR3: CASSLLGARQPQHF

V: TRBV9
J: TRBJ1-1
length: 14
D: TRBD1
CDR3: CASSGQGLDTEAFF

V: TRBV7-2
J: TRBJ2-2
length: 16
D: TRBD1
CDR3: CASSLLGTGVSGELFF

V: TRBV6-1
J: TRBJ1-4
length: 12
D: NA
CDR3: CASSEVPGKLFF

V: TRBV25-1
J: TRBJ2-1
length: 15
D: TRBD2
CDR3: CASMAPGLGNNEQFF

V: TRBV30
J: TRBJ1-2
length: 14
D: TRBD1
CDR3: CAWSGQGFNYGYTF

V: TRBV7-7
J: TRBJ2-5
length: 15
D: TRBD2
CDR3: CASSLLAGGQETQYF

V: TRBV27
J: TRBJ1-6
length: 14
D: NA
CDR3: CASSLFGRESPLHF